This TCR beta chain derives from a study of blood T cell repertoires in COVID-19. Looking at the study overall: COVID-19 samples, acute and convalescent, were from the United States, Italy and Spain. T cells, B-cell-depleted T cells, or PBMCs supplied cDNA or gDNA.

Method: immunoSEQ multiplex PCR; TCRdb's copy keeps in-frame clones and lacks some. Altogether some 170,000 clones are present, about 90% being singletons, with the ten largest covering 1% to 1.5%. CDR1 and CDR2 (germline): SGDLS, YYNGEE. There are 16 residues in the CDR3. V was cut by 0 bases and J by 5 bases, with 15 bases left in between. Participant age was roughly 18 to 90 years, and participants resided in roughly 25 US areas. Cohort assignment relied on participant-reported clinical history. The chain carries TRBV9 and TRBJ2-1; weak D call: TRBD2 (6 bases). This clonotype originated in a human donor with acute COVID-19. The donor label of this sample is uncertain. Sequenced material: PBMCs or T cells enriched from blood (not recorded which). CDR3 protein: CASSVAEGTSNNEQFF. The CDR3 DNA reads as TGTGCCAGCAGCGTAGCGGAGGGGACCTCTAACAATGAGCAGTTCTTC.